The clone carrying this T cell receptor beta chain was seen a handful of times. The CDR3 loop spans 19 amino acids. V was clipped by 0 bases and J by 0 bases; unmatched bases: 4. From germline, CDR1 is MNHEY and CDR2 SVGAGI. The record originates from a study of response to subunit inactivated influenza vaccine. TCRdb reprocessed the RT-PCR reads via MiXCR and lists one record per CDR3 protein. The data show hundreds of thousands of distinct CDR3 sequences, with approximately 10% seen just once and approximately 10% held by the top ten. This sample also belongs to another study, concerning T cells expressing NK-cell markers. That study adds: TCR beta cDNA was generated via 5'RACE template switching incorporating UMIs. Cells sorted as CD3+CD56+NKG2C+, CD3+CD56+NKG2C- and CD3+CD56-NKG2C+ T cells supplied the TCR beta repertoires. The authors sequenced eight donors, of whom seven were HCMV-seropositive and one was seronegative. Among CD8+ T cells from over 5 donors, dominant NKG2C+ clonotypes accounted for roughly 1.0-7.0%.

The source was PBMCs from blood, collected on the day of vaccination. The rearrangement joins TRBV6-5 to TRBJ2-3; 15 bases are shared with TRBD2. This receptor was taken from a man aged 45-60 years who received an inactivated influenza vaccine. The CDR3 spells CASSYSGTSGGSSTDTQYF. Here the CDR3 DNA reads TGTGCCAGCAGTTACTCCGGGACTAGCGGGGGGAGTAGCACAGATACGCAGTATTTT.